The sequence of this TCR beta chain was determined in a study of beta chain features in type 1 diabetes. Study overall: Cells sorted and examined across all samples totaled nearly 110,000,000.

Expressed TCRB transcripts were sequenced because the isolated RNA had all been reverse transcribed beforehand. Sequencing was performed with immunoSEQ multiplex PCR; in TCRdb, only in-frame clones are kept and a portion is missing. The sample has hundreds of thousands of clones; less than 20% are singletons. Losses at the gene ends were 8 bases for V and 0 bases for J; bases not matched to a gene: 22. Germline V lookup: CDR1 MNHEY, CDR2 SMNVEV (reference sequence). The CDR3 is 20 amino acids. This clone came up a few times. The material sequenced was naive CD4+ T cells from blood. The chain combines TRBV27 with TRBJ2-4, with 7 positions matching TRBD1. This TCR was recovered from a young man in good health. The CDR3 reads CASRSPATGQGVLAKNIQYF. CDR3 sequence (DNA): TGTGCCAGCCGATCGCCCGCGACAGGGCAAGGGGTACTAGCCAAAAACATTCAGTACTTC.